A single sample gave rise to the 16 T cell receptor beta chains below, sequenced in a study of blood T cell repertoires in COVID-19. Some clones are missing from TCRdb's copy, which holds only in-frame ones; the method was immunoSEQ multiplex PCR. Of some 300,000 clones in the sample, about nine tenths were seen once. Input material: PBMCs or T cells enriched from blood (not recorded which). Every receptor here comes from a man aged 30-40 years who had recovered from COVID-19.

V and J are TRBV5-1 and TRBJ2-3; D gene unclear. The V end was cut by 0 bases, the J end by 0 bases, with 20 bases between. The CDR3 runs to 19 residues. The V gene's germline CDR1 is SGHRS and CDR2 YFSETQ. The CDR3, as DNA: TGCGCCAGCAGCTTGGCCTCGCGGATACTCAAATGGAGCACAGATACGCAGTATTTT. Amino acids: CASSLASRILKWSTDTQYF.

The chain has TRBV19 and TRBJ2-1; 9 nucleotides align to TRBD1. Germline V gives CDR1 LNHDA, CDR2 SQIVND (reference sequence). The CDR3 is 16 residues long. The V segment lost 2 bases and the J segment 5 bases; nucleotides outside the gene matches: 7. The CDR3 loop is CASSILPGQGNNEQFF. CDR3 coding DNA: TGTGCCAGTAGTATATTACCGGGACAGGGCAACAATGAGCAGTTCTTC. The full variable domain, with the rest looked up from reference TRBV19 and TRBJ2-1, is DGGITQSPKYLFRKEGQNVTLSCEQNLNHDAMYWYRQDPGQGLRLIYYSQIVNDFQKGDIAEGYSVSREKKESFPLTVTSAQKNPTAFYLCASSILPGQGNNEQFFGPGTRLTVL.

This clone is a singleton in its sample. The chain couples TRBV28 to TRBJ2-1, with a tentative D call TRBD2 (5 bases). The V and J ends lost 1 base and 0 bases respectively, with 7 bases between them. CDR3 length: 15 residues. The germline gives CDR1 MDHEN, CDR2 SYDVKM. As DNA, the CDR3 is TGTGCCAGCAGTTTATTGGGGAGCTCCTACAATGAGCAGTTCTTC. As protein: CASSLLGSSYNEQFF.

The CDR3 reads CASSILVRFIPGELFF. In DNA, the CDR3 is TGTGCCAGTAGTATCCTGGTCAGGTTTATCCCCGGGGAGCTGTTTTTT. V usage is TRBV19 and J usage is TRBJ2-2, with D unresolved. CDR1 is LNHDA and CDR2 is SQIVND in the germline V gene (reference sequence). This CDR3 contains 16 residues. The V gene lost 3 bases and the J gene lost 6 bases, with 17 bases spanning the gap.

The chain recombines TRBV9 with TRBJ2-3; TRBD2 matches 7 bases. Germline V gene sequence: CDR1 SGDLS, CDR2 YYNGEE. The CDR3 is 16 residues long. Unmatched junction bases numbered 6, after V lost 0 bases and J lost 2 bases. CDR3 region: CASSVVRRGTTDTQYF. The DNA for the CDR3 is TGTGCCAGCAGCGTAGTGAGGCGGGGGACCACAGATACGCAGTATTTT.

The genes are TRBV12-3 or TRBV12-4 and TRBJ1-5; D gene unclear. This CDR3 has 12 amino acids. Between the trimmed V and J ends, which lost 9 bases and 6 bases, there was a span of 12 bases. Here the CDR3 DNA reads TGTGCCAGTACAAGGAGTTTTCAGCCCCAGCATTTT. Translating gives CASTRSFQPQHF.

Here the CDR3 reads CASSSSGTSGRKGQYF. The CDR3 DNA reads as TGTGCCAGCAGCTCATCCGGGACTAGCGGGAGGAAAGGGCAGTACTTC. The chain has TRBV3-1 (or the pseudogene TRBV3-2) and TRBJ2-7; 15 bases line up with TRBD2. Germline lookup yields CDR1 LGHDT and CDR2 YNNKEL (reference sequence). The CDR3 length is 16 residues. Germline trimming cut 5 bases from V and 9 bases from J; bases unmatched to any gene: 11.

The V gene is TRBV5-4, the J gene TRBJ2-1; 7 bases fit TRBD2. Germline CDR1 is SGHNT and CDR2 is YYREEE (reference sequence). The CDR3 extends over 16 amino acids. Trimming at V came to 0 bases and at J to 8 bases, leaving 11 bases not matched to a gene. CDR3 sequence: CASSLAGFGLADEQFF. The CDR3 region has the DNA TGTGCCAGCAGCTTGGCCGGTTTTGGTCTAGCGGATGAGCAGTTCTTC.

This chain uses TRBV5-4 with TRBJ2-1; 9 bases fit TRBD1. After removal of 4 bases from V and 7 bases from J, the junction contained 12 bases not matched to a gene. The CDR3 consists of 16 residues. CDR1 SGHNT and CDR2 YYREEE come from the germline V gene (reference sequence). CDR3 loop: CASSARDRVSQNEQFF. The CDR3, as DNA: TGTGCCAGCAGCGCGAGGGACAGGGTTAGCCAGAATGAGCAGTTCTTC.

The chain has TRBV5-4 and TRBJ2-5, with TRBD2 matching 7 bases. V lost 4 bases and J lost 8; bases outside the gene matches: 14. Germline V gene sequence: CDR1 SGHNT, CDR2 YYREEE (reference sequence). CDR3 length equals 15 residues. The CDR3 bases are TGTGCCAGCAGCCCGAGGGAGGGGTCATTGAATACCCAGTACTTC. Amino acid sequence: CASSPREGSLNTQYF.

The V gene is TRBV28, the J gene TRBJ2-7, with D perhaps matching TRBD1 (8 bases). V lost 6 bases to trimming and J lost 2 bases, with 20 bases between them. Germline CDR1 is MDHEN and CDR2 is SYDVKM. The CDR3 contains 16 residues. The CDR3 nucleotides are TGTGCCAGCAGCAACCAGGGGGCCGGGGGGACCTACGAGCAGTACTTC. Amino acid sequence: CASSNQGAGGTYEQYF.

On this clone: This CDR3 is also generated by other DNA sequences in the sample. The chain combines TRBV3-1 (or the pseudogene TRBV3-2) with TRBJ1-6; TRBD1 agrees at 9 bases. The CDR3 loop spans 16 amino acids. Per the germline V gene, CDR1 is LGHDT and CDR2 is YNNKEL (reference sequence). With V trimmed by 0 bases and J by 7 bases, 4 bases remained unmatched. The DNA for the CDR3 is TGTGCCAGCAGCCAAGATGGGGGACAGGGCAATTCACCCCTCCACTTT. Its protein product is CASSQDGGQGNSPLHF.

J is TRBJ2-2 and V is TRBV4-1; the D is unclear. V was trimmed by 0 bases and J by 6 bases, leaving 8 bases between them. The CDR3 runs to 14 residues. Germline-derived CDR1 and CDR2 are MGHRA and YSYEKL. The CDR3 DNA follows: TGCGCCAGCAGCCAAGAACCCGGAGCCGGGGAGCTGTTTTTT. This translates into CASSQEPGAGELFF.

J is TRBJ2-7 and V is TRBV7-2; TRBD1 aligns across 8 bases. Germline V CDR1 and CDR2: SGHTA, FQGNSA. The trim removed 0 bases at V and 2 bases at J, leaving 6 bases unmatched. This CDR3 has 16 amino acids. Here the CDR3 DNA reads TGTGCCAGCAGCTTAGCTGGGCAGGGGGCACCCTACGAGCAGTACTTC. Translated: CASSLAGQGAPYEQYF.

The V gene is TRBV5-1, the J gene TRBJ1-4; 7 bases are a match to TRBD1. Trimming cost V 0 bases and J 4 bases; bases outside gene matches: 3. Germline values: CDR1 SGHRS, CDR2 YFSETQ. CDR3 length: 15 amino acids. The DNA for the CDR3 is TGCGCCAGCAGCTTGGGGACAGGCGTTAATGAAAAACTGTTTTTT. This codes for CASSLGTGVNEKLFF.

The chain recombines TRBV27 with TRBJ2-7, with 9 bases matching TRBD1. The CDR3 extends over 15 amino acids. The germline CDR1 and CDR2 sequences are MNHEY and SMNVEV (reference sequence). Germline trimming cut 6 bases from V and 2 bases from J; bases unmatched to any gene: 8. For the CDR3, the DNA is TGTGCCAGCAGGATGAACCGGGACAGGGCCTACGAGCAGTACTTC. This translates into CASRMNRDRAYEQYF.